A selection of T cell receptor beta chains follows, all from one sample in a study of early T cells in non-severe SARS-CoV-2 infection. Each CDR3 protein gets one entry after TCRdb re-called the 5' RACE reads with MiXCR. The sample comprises approximately 60,000 distinct CDR3 sequences, roughly 13% of which are singletons, and 2.9% rests with the top ten. Source material: whole blood. These receptors originate from an adult who was a healthcare worker with PCR-confirmed SARS-CoV-2 infection or an uninfected control (not recorded which). Each CDR3 is given with its conserved first and last residue. A D gene is named only where the DNA matches it firmly. A row's size may be missing; if present it is once, few, many or a size class.

J: TRBJ2-3; length: 16; size: -; V: TRBV27; D: TRBD2; DNA: TGTGCCAGCAGTTGGGCAAGGGGACTAGCCACAGATACGCAGTATTTT; CDR3: CASSWARGLATDTQYF
J: TRBJ2-7; length: 13; size: -; V: TRBV29-1; D: -; DNA: TGCAGCGCCCTAAGGGGCCAAGCGAGCGAGCAGTACTTC; CDR3: CSALRGQASEQYF
J: TRBJ2-1; length: 16; size: -; V: TRBV12-3/TRBV12-4; D: TRBD1; DNA: TGTGCCAGCAGTATCGGGACAGGGAAGGGCTACAATGAGCAGTTCTTC; CDR3: CASSIGTGKGYNEQFF
J: TRBJ1-1; length: 15; size: once; V: TRBV7-9; D: -; DNA: TGTGCCAGCAGCTCAGGTCTGAGGGGTATCACTGAAGTTTTCTTT; CDR3: CASSSGLRGITEVFF
J: TRBJ2-7; length: 15; size: -; V: TRBV12-3/TRBV12-4; D: -; DNA: TGTGCCAGCAGTCGCCGACTGACTTCCCCCTACGAGCAGTACTTC; CDR3: CASSRRLTSPYEQYF
J: TRBJ2-2; length: 16; size: -; V: TRBV7-9; D: -; DNA: TGTGCCAGCAGCTTTGCAGGGGGGTCGAACACCGGGGAGCTGTTTTTT; CDR3: CASSFAGGSNTGELFF
J: TRBJ2-3; length: 15; size: few; V: TRBV7-2; D: -; DNA: TGTGCCAGCAGCTTAATTCTCGGTAGCGCAGATACGCAGTATTTT; CDR3: CASSLILGSADTQYF
J: TRBJ2-1; length: 15; size: -; V: TRBV3-1; D: -; DNA: TGTGCCAGCAGCCCCCGGAGTGGCTCCTACAATGAGCAGTTCTTC; CDR3: CASSPRSGSYNEQFF
J: TRBJ2-3; length: 12; size: many; V: TRBV29-1; D: TRBD2; DNA: TGCAGCGTTGACAGCGGGGCAGATACGCAGTATTTT; CDR3: CSVDSGADTQYF
J: TRBJ1-5; length: 12; size: -; V: TRBV6-6; D: -; DNA: TGTGCCAGCAACCCGAGCGGACAGCCCCAGCATTTT; CDR3: CASNPSGQPQHF
J: TRBJ2-4; length: 16; size: -; V: TRBV20-1; D: TRBD2; DNA: TGCAGTGCGCCGGGACTAGCGGGAGGGGCCAAAAACATTCAGTACTTC; CDR3: CSAPGLAGGAKNIQYF
J: TRBJ2-2; length: 17; size: many; V: TRBV7-6; D: TRBD2; DNA: TGTGCCAGCACGCGAATCCCTAGCGGGGAGTACACCGGGGAGCTGTTTTTT; CDR3: CASTRIPSGEYTGELFF
J: TRBJ2-7; length: 11; size: -; V: TRBV2; D: -; DNA: TGTGCCAGCAGCATAGACCGCGAGCAGTACTTC; CDR3: CASSIDREQYF
J: TRBJ2-7; length: 15; size: many; V: TRBV28; D: -; DNA: TGTGCCAGCAGTTCGTCCCCAGACAGGACCTACGAGCAGTACTTC; CDR3: CASSSSPDRTYEQYF
J: TRBJ1-4; length: 14; size: -; V: TRBV7-9; D: -; DNA: TGTGCCAGCAGCGCGGGACTGAGGAGTGGAAAACTGTTTTTT; CDR3: CASSAGLRSGKLFF
J: TRBJ2-3; length: 15; size: -; V: TRBV3-1; D: -; DNA: TGTGCCAGCAGTCCCACTGGCGGGAACACAGATACGCAGTATTTT; CDR3: CASSPTGGNTDTQYF
J: TRBJ2-1; length: 13; size: many; V: TRBV29-1; D: TRBD1; DNA: TGCAGCGTTGACGGGACAGACTACAATGAGCAGTTCTTC; CDR3: CSVDGTDYNEQFF
J: TRBJ1-6; length: 15; size: few; V: TRBV28; D: TRBD1; DNA: TGTGCCAGCAGTTCCCCGGCAGGGGGCAGTTCACCCCTCCACTTT; CDR3: CASSSPAGGSSPLHF
J: TRBJ2-7; length: 15; size: many; V: TRBV20-1; D: TRBD1; DNA: TGCAGTGCTAGAGGAAGACAGGGGAGGCCCTACGAGCAGTACTTC; CDR3: CSARGRQGRPYEQYF
J: TRBJ2-1; length: 17; size: -; V: TRBV7-6; D: TRBD2; DNA: TGTGCCAGCAGCGAACAGATAGCGGGCCTCTCCTACAATGAGCAGTTCTTC; CDR3: CASSEQIAGLSYNEQFF
J: TRBJ1-1; length: 14; size: -; V: TRBV5-1; D: -; DNA: TGCGCCAGCAGCTCCCAGCGGGGGAGCACTGAAGCTTTCTTT; CDR3: CASSSQRGSTEAFF
J: TRBJ1-3; length: 14; size: many; V: TRBV3-1; D: TRBD1; DNA: TGTGCCAGCAGCCCAGGGGGCTCTGGAAACACCATATATTTT; CDR3: CASSPGGSGNTIYF
J: TRBJ1-4; length: 13; size: -; V: TRBV19; D: TRBD1; DNA: TGTGCCAGTAGTATTCAGGGGGCGGAAAAACTGTTTTTT; CDR3: CASSIQGAEKLFF
J: TRBJ1-1; length: 13; size: few; V: TRBV7-3; D: -; DNA: TGTGCCAGCAGCTTTTCTCTAGGGGACCGAGCTTTCTTT; CDR3: CASSFSLGDRAFF
J: TRBJ2-3; length: 16; size: few; V: TRBV28; D: -; DNA: TGTGCCAGCAGTTTCAAACTAGCCCTTAGCACAGATACGCAGTATTTT; CDR3: CASSFKLALSTDTQYF
J: TRBJ2-7; length: 16; size: -; V: TRBV5-1; D: -; DNA: TGCGCCAGCAGCTTGGTAGCGACAGCCCCAGCCTACGAGCAGTACTTC; CDR3: CASSLVATAPAYEQYF
J: TRBJ2-7; length: 19; size: -; V: TRBV29-1; D: TRBD2; DNA: TGCAGCGTTGAAACCTGGGTAGGGCTAGCGGGAAAACTCTCCTACGAGCAGTACTTC; CDR3: CSVETWVGLAGKLSYEQYF
J: TRBJ2-7; length: 12; size: -; V: TRBV28; D: -; DNA: TGTGCCAGCGGATCTCGGCCGGACCTCCGGTACTTC; CDR3: CASGSRPDLRYF
J: TRBJ2-7; length: 13; size: many; V: TRBV28; D: -; DNA: TGTGCCAGTGCGCAGGACACCACCTACGAGCAGTACTTC; CDR3: CASAQDTTYEQYF
J: TRBJ1-1; length: 14; size: -; V: TRBV5-1; D: -; DNA: TGCGCCAGCAGCTTGGAAGATTATAGGACTGAAGCTTTCTTT; CDR3: CASSLEDYRTEAFF
J: TRBJ2-7; length: 11; size: many; V: TRBV6-2/TRBV6-3; D: -; DNA: TGTGCCACCGGACAGTTGTACGAGCAGTACTTC; CDR3: CATGQLYEQYF
J: TRBJ1-6; length: 16; size: many; V: TRBV27; D: TRBD1; DNA: TGTGCCAGCAGTACCGTTGGACAGGGTAGGAATTCACCCCTCCACTTT; CDR3: CASSTVGQGRNSPLHF
J: TRBJ1-1; length: 17; size: few; V: TRBV9; D: -; DNA: TGTGCCAGCAGCCCCCAGGCCCGGCCCGAGCTGAACACTGAAGCTTTCTTT; CDR3: CASSPQARPELNTEAFF
J: TRBJ1-4; length: 15; size: many; V: TRBV7-9; D: -; DNA: TGTGCCAGCAGCTCCGGGGACATTCCAGCCGAAAAACTGTTTTTT; CDR3: CASSSGDIPAEKLFF
J: TRBJ1-3; length: 13; size: many; V: TRBV24-1; D: -; DNA: TGTGCCACCAGTGCGGTGGGCGGAAACACCATATATTTT; CDR3: CATSAVGGNTIYF
J: TRBJ2-1; length: 16; size: many; V: TRBV12-3/TRBV12-4; D: TRBD1; DNA: TGTGCCAGCAGCCTGGGGGCAGGGGGTACCTACAATGAGCAGTTCTTC; CDR3: CASSLGAGGTYNEQFF
J: TRBJ2-7; length: 14; size: many; V: TRBV29-1; D: -; DNA: TGCAGCGTTGGGGCAGGGATAGGATCCTACGAGCAGTACTTC; CDR3: CSVGAGIGSYEQYF
J: TRBJ2-3; length: 14; size: -; V: TRBV3-1; D: -; DNA: TGTGCCAGCAGCCAAAGGGAAATTGAAGATACGCAGTATTTT; CDR3: CASSQREIEDTQYF
J: TRBJ2-1; length: 13; size: once; V: TRBV4-2; D: TRBD1; DNA: TGTGCCAGCAGCCAGGGACAGGTCGCTGAGCAGTTCTTC; CDR3: CASSQGQVAEQFF
J: TRBJ1-5; length: 15; size: few; V: TRBV27; D: -; DNA: TGTGCCAGCAGTTTATCGCCTCAGGGCCCCGGGCCCCAGCATTTT; CDR3: CASSLSPQGPGPQHF
J: TRBJ2-3; length: 14; size: few; V: TRBV6-1; D: -; DNA: TGTGCCAGCCACACAGGGATCCGCACAGATACGCAGTATTTT; CDR3: CASHTGIRTDTQYF
J: TRBJ2-3; length: 16; size: few; V: TRBV10-1; D: -; DNA: TGCGCCAGCAGTGAGAGCGCAGGTCTATACACAGATACGCAGTATTTT; CDR3: CASSESAGLYTDTQYF
J: TRBJ2-2; length: 14; size: few; V: TRBV2; D: -; DNA: TGTGCCAGCAGTTACGTGGGGGTGGCCGGGGAGCTGTTTTTT; CDR3: CASSYVGVAGELFF
J: TRBJ2-1; length: 15; size: many; V: TRBV12-3/TRBV12-4; D: TRBD2; DNA: TGTGCCAGCAACGCCCCGGGACTAGCGGGTAATGAGCAGTTCTTC; CDR3: CASNAPGLAGNEQFF
J: TRBJ2-1; length: 15; size: -; V: TRBV4-2; D: -; DNA: TGTGCCAGCAGCCAAGCGGCAGACTCCTACAATGAGCAGTTCTTC; CDR3: CASSQAADSYNEQFF
J: TRBJ1-1; length: 12; size: few; V: TRBV12-3/TRBV12-4; D: -; DNA: TGTGCCAGCAGTGATTTGAACACTGAAGCTTTCTTT; CDR3: CASSDLNTEAFF
J: TRBJ2-7; length: 13; size: many; V: TRBV11-2; D: -; DNA: TGTGCCAGCAGCTCAGAGTTCAGGTACGAGCAGTACTTC; CDR3: CASSSEFRYEQYF
J: TRBJ1-1; length: 14; size: once; V: TRBV7-3; D: TRBD1; DNA: TGTGCCAGCAGCCGGACAGGCTGGAACACTGAAGCTTTCTTT; CDR3: CASSRTGWNTEAFF